One sample yielded the 7 T cell receptor beta chains listed below, sequenced in a study of beta chain features in type 1 diabetes (dated by TCRdb to 2016 to 2019). The investigation overall reported the following: In all four CD4+ subsets, TCRB CDR3 length was moderately but significantly shorter in type 1 diabetes patients.

Preparation of the library involved the immunoSEQ multiplex PCR assay. All of the isolated RNA was reverse transcribed with the High Capacity cDNA Reverse Transcription Kit, so expressed TCRB transcripts were sequenced. Here the immuneACCESS table is served through TCRdb, limited to in-frame sequences with V and J called. Missing clones are a known gap in these copies; in checked studies unresolved V genes cover under half, and the rest lacks a known reason. Counted in this sample were 160,000 or so clones; 9% of them appeared once. 0.7% of the sample rests with the top ten. For these TCRs, the target antigens are not known. The sample taken for sequencing was central memory CD4+ T cells from blood. The receptor set was obtained from a woman aged 25 to 39 with type 1 diabetes.

This rearrangement joins TRBV28 to TRBJ1-2; 9 nucleotides line up with TRBD1. After removal of 6 bases from V and 8 bases from J, the junction contained 4 bases not matched to a gene. CDR1 and CDR2 from the germline V gene are MDHEN and SYDVKM. The CDR3 loop spans 12 amino acids. Here the CDR3 reads CASSRQGVGYTF. The DNA of the CDR3 is TGTGCCAGCAGCCGACAGGGGGTGGGCTACACCTTC.

This clone was counted a few times. The chain is built from TRBV5-1 and TRBJ2-3; D may match TRBD1 or TRBD2 (6 bases each). Germline loops: CDR1 SGHRS, CDR2 YFSETQ. Between the trimmed V and J ends, which lost 4 bases and 2 bases, there was a span of 14 bases. This CDR3 region has 15 residues. The CDR3 sequence is CASSLGAGSTDTQYF. CDR3 sequence (DNA): TGCGCCAGCAGCCTGGGGGCGGGATCCACAGATACGCAGTATTTT.

V usage is TRBV7-8 and J usage is TRBJ2-7; possibly TRBD1 for D (6 bases). This CDR3 spans 13 amino acids. Trimming pared 5 bases from V and 5 bases from J, leaving 13 bases between. Germline V gene sequence: CDR1 SGHVS, CDR2 FQNEAQ. In DNA, the CDR3 is TGTGCCAGCAGCCCGTCGACAGGTCACGAGCAGTACTTC. It codes for CASSPSTGHEQYF.

This clone was observed a few times. CDR3: CASSFPAARGTEAFF. The CDR3 region has the DNA TGCGCCAGCAGCTTTCCGGCGGCAAGAGGCACTGAAGCTTTCTTT. The chain couples TRBV5-1 to TRBJ1-1; D is unclear. V lost 2 bases, J lost 4 bases, and 15 bases lay in between. CDR1 is SGHRS, CDR2 YFSETQ, per germline. The CDR3 length is 15 residues.

The V and J genes are TRBV9 and TRBJ1-2, with D maybe TRBD1 (6 bases). The CDR3 consists of 14 residues. The germline V gene has CDR1 SGDLS and CDR2 YYNGEE. V was shortened by 3 bases and J by 4 bases, with 13 bases between the two germline ends. The CDR3 loop reads CASSADSTGYGYTF. In DNA form, the CDR3 reads TGTGCCAGCAGCGCGGACAGCACGGGCTATGGCTACACCTTC.

The CDR3 nucleotides read TGTGCCAGCAGCTCCCGACAGGGGGCCAAAAACATTCAGTACTTC. Encoded protein: CASSSRQGAKNIQYF. The chain combines TRBV7-2 with TRBJ2-4, with TRBD1 matching over 8 bases. The CDR3 has 15 residues. V was clipped by 4 bases and J by 1 base; unmatched bases: 3. The germline V gene has CDR1 SGHTA and CDR2 FQGNSA. The whole variable domain, filled in from reference TRBV7-2 and TRBJ2-4, reads GAGVSQSPSNKVTEKGKDVELRCDPISGHTALYWYRQSLGQGLEFLIYFQGNSAPDKSGLPSDRFSAERTGGSVSTLTIQRTQQEDSAVYLCASSSRQGAKNIQYFGAGTRLSVL.

Only a few counts were recorded for this clone. The rearrangement links TRBV7-8 to TRBJ2-1, with 16 bases lining up with TRBD2. Germline V gene sequence: CDR1 SGHVS, CDR2 FQNEAQ. The junction had 9 bases not matched to a gene; V was cut back by 5 bases and J by 8 bases. The CDR3 has 17 amino acids. The CDR3 loop is CASSPGLAGGPSDEQFF. CDR3 in DNA: TGTGCCAGCAGCCCGGGACTAGCGGGAGGGCCTAGCGATGAGCAGTTCTTC.